The following is a T cell receptor beta chain sequence with its context. The antigen is not known. The study ran the assay at deep level. Sequencing was performed with immunoSEQ multiplex PCR; in TCRdb, only in-frame clones are kept and a portion is missing. The table lists 2 million to 2.5 million clones, over 85% of them singletons, with 0.39% in the top ten. This sample was taken from a study of shared clonotypes between healthy human individuals. The CD4+ fraction was divided into a CD45RA+ naive subset and a CD45RA-negative memory subset. Notes on the study in general: Sequencing depth was expected to influence donor clonotype sharing.

The J segment lost 3 bases and the V segment lost 5 bases, leaving 10 bases of the junction unmatched. CDR3 length: 15 residues. Germline V lookup: CDR1 SGHTA, CDR2 FQGNSA. The chain recombines TRBV7-2 with TRBJ2-7; 7 bases fit TRBD2. Sequenced input: naive CD4+ T cells from PBMCs. Subset of the sample: CD45RA+ positively selected. The TCR sequence derives from a man aged 18 to 29 in good health. Some clones in this sample may be carry-over from other donors' samples. CDR3 residues: CASSNGAGAGYEQYF. The CDR3 region has the DNA TGTGCCAGCAGCAACGGTGCGGGAGCTGGCTACGAGCAGTACTTC.